This TCR beta chain was retrieved from a study of T cells in Graves' hyperthyroidism and ophthalmopathy. CDR3 length: 17 amino acids. Trimming removed 0 bases from V and 10 bases from J, with 21 bases in between. The V gene's germline CDR1 is MGHRA and CDR2 YSYEKL. Amplification yielded TCR beta CDR3 regions, with RNA transcripts as the source. With the HTBI primer set, the TCR CDR3 went through a first round of RT-PCR. TCRdb independently ran MiXCR on the multiplex PCR reads; one entry per CDR3 protein. Of roughly 500,000 distinct CDR3 sequences in the sample, 46% are singletons; the top ten hold about two fifths.

This receptor was taken from an adult woman with Graves' disease, either hyperthyroidism or ophthalmopathy (not recorded which). The sequencing input was peripheral blood or thyroid tissue (not recorded which). V gene TRBV4-1 combines with J gene TRBJ1-4; tentative D call: TRBD1 (5 bases). The CDR3 is CASSQEGGAQLRGKLFF. The CDR3 DNA follows: TGCGCCAGCAGCCAAGAAGGCGGGGCCCAGTTGAGAGGAAAACTGTTTTTT.